The T cell receptor (beta chain) under discussion was sequenced for a study of T cells after yellow fever vaccination. Generation of TCR cDNA used 5'RACE template switching (which added a universal primer site and UMIs). TCRdb re-called the 5' RACE reads with MiXCR, one entry per CDR3 protein. Among about 330,000 distinct CDR3 sequences, 6.5% to 8.5% were seen once, and the ten largest hold 15% to 20%. Concerning this clonotype: Its target is not known.

Study-wide results and caveats: One caveat is that FACS-sorted repertoires could contain abundant clonotypes contaminating from the bulk population. Only a minor proportion of clonotypes was detected across both CD4 and CD8 compartments.

CDR3 length equals 15 residues. Germline V gene sequence: CDR1 SGHVS, CDR2 FNYEAQ. Germline trimming cut 4 bases from V and 4 bases from J; bases unmatched to any gene: 9. V usage is TRBV7-6 and J usage is TRBJ1-2; 7 nucleotides agree with TRBD1. The material sequenced was PBMCs, taken roughly 45 days after the first yellow fever vaccination. The receptor comes from a man aged 18 to 29 who received the YFV17D yellow fever vaccine. The CDR3 sequence: CASSSVGGRAYGYTF. The CDR3 DNA reads TGTGCCAGCAGCTCCGTAGGGGGCAGGGCCTATGGCTACACCTTC.